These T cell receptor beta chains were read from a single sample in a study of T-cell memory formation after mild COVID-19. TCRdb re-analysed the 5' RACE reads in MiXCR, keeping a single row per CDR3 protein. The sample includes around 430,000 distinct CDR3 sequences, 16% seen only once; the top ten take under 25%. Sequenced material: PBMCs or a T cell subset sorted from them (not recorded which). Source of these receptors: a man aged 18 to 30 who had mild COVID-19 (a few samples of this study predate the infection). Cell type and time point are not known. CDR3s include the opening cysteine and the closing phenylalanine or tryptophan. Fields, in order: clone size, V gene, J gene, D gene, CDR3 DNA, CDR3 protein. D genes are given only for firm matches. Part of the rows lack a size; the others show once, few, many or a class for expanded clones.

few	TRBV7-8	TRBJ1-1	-	TGTGCCAGCAGCTTAGGTCGATGGGCACTGGGCACTGAAGCTTTCTTT	CASSLGRWALGTEAFF
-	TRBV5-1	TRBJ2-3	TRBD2	TGCGCCAGCAGCTTGACATCCGGGGGGGCCCTTCATACGCAGTATTTT	CASSLTSGGALHTQYF
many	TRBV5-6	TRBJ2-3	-	TGTGCCAGCAGCTTGGGACGCAGCACAGATACGCAGTATTTT	CASSLGRSTDTQYF
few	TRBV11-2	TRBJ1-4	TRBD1	TGTGCCAGCAGCTTTCCCCCCGGACAGGGGGATGAAAAACTGTTTTTT	CASSFPPGQGDEKLFF
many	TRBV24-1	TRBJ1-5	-	TGTGCCACCAGTCCAGGTTGGAATCAGCCCCAGCATTTT	CATSPGWNQPQHF
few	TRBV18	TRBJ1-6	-	TGTGCCAGCTCACTTCAGGGCACCTCCTATAATTCACCCCTCCACTTT	CASSLQGTSYNSPLHF
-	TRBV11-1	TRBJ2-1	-	TGTGCCAGCAGCTTAGTAGTCGGAAATGAGCAGTTCTTC	CASSLVVGNEQFF
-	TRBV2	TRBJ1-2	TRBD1	TGTGCCAGCAGTGAGGACAGGGAATACTATGGCTACACCTTC	CASSEDREYYGYTF
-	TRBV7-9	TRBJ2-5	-	TGTGCCAGCAGCCTAGGGGGGATCGTTCAAGAGACCCAGTACTTC	CASSLGGIVQETQYF
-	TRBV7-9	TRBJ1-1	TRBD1	TGTGCCAGCAGCTTAGATCCCAGGGGGACTGAAGCTTTCTTT	CASSLDPRGTEAFF
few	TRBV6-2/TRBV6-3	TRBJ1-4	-	TGTGCCAGCGGCCTCGGAGGGTCGCCTGAAAAACTGTTTTTT	CASGLGGSPEKLFF
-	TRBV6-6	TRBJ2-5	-	TGTGCCAGCAGTCCGGCCTGGGTGCCCGAGGAGACCCAGTACTTC	CASSPAWVPEETQYF
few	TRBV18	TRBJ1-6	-	TGTGCCAGCTCACCGGAGACAGGAAATTCACCCCTCCACTTT	CASSPETGNSPLHF
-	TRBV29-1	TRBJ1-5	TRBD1	TGCAGCGTTGTTACGGACAGGGATCAGCCCCAGCATTTT	CSVVTDRDQPQHF
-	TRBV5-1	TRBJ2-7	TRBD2	TGCGCCAGCAGCTTGGAGGCTAGCGGGGGGTTAGTGGAGCAGTACTTC	CASSLEASGGLVEQYF
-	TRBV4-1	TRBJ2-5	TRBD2	TGCGCCAGCAGCCAAAAGGGCGTAGCGGGGGGAATCCAAGAGACCCAGTACTTC	CASSQKGVAGGIQETQYF
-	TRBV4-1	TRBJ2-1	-	TGCGCCAGCAGCCAAGATTTGATGCGAGAGCAGTTCTTC	CASSQDLMREQFF
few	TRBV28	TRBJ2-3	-	TGTGCCAGCAGTCCGATCCCGGGGGGCACATATACGCAGTATTTT	CASSPIPGGTYTQYF
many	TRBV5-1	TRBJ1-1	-	TGCGCCAGCAGCTTGCGCAGGGGAGGCGAGAACACTGAAGCTTTCTTT	CASSLRRGGENTEAFF
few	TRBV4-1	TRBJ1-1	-	TGCGCCAGCAGCCAATTAGATTGGACACCAGCTTTCTTT	CASSQLDWTPAFF
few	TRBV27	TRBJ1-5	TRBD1	TGTGCCAGCAGTTTGCAGGGGGCGCCCGGTCAGCCCCAGCATTTT	CASSLQGAPGQPQHF
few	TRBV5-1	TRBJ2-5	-	TGCGCCAGCAGCTTGGGACCAGTGGTAGAGACCCAGTACTTC	CASSLGPVVETQYF
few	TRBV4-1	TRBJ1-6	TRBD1	TGCGCCAGCAGCCAAGATGGGACAGGCCAACCCCTCCACTTT	CASSQDGTGQPLHF
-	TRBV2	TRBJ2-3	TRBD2	TGTGCCAGCAACCTAGCGGGGGGCACAGATACGCAGTATTTT	CASNLAGGTDTQYF